This record covers a single T cell receptor beta chain. Repertoires were generated with immunoSEQ multiplex PCR, while TCRdb's copy carries only in-frame clones and drops some. The sample holds some 49,000 clones, over 85% seen once. This specimen belongs to a study of control samples from healthy donors and cancer patients. Germline CDR1 reads GTSNPN; CDR2 reads SVGIG (reference sequence). V was trimmed by 0 bases and J by 1 base, leaving 21 bases between them. The CDR3 totals 18 residues. The rearrangement joins TRBV30 to TRBJ1-2; a possible D gene is TRBD1 (6 bases). What was sequenced was PBMCs. This TCR came from a man aged 25-45 years with colorectal cancer. CDR3 sequence (DNA): TGTGCCTGGAGTGTCCTAAACCAGGGGTTACTCTTTAACTATGGCTACACCTTC. It specifies CAWSVLNQGLLFNYGYTF.